This passage covers 3 T cell receptor beta chains from one sample sequenced in a study of blood T cell repertoires in COVID-19. Libraries were prepared by immunoSEQ multiplex PCR; TCRdb keeps only in-frame clonotypes and omits some of them. The top ten hold around 10% of the sample, which has about 290,000 clones, 85% to 90% seen once. Sequencing was done on a sample of peripheral blood. The receptors here all came from a woman aged 25 to 39 with COVID-19, enrolled during active disease.

This clone appeared once. This chain joins TRBV3-1 (or the pseudogene TRBV3-2) and TRBJ1-5; D call uncertain. The CDR3 runs 18 residues. Trimming stripped 1 base from V and 2 bases from J, with 18 bases between. Germline V CDR1 and CDR2: LGHDT, YNNKEL (reference sequence). CDR3 protein: CASSQGVIGVRGNQPQHF. CDR3 coding DNA: TGTGCCAGCAGCCAAGGGGTCATCGGAGTTCGGGGCAATCAGCCCCAGCATTTT.

The chain employs TRBV7-9 and TRBJ1-1; no clear D gene. The germline CDR1 and CDR2 sequences are SEHNR and FQNEAQ (reference sequence). Trimming pared 4 bases from V and 10 bases from J, leaving 19 bases between. The CDR3 contains 14 residues. The CDR3 DNA reads as TGTGCCAGCAGCTCCACCCTACTCACCTACAGAGCTTTCTTT. Protein: CASSSTLLTYRAFF.

The chain has TRBV14 and TRBJ1-6; TRBD1 might be the D (5 bases). The CDR3 is 16 residues long. CDR1 and CDR2 from the germline V gene are SGHDN and FVKESK. Trimming left V 4 bases short and J 3 bases short, with 13 bases between. CDR3 DNA sequence: TGTGCCAGCAGCCCGGGGGATGCAAACTATAATTCACCCCTCCACTTT. This sequence encodes CASSPGDANYNSPLHF.